The T cell receptor beta chain under discussion was sequenced for a study of blood T cell repertoires in COVID-19. Study in general: The analysed material was cDNA or gDNA that came from T cells, B-cell-depleted T cells, or PBMCs.

TCRdb's copy holds only in-frame clones and misses some; the assay was immunoSEQ multiplex PCR. Of approximately 210,000 clones in the sample, 82% were seen once. Allocation to cohorts depended on clinical history reported by the participants. The study counted Cohort 3 donors as recovered given two negative PCRs, clearance, or symptom resolution. From germline, CDR1 is MNHEY and CDR2 SVGAGI. CDR3 length: 15 residues. Trimming removed 6 bases from V and 8 bases from J, with 19 bases in between. The chain uses TRBV6-5 and TRBJ1-4; weak D call: TRBD1 (6 bases). The sequence came from a woman aged 60-70 years who had recovered from COVID-19. The source material was PBMCs or T cells enriched from blood (not recorded which). The CDR3 sequence is CASRPNTGKGEKLFF. As DNA, the CDR3 is TGTGCCAGCAGACCTAATACAGGGAAGGGAGAAAAACTGTTTTTT.